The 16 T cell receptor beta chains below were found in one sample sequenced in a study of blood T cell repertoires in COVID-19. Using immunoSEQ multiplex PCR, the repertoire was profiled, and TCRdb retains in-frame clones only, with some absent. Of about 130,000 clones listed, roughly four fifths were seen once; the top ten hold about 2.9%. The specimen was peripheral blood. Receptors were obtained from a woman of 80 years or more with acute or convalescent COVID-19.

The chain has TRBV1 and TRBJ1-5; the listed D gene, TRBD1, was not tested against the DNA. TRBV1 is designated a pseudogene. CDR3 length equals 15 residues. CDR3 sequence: CTSSPPDRGLQPQHF. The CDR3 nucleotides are TGCACCAGCAGCCCTCCGGACAGGGGGCTTCAGCCCCAGCATTTT.

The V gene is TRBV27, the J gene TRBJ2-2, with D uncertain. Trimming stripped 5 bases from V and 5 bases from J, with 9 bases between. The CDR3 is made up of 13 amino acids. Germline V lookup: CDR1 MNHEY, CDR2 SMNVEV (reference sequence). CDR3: CASSPQDTGELFF. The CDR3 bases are TGTGCCAGCAGTCCTCAGGATACCGGGGAGCTGTTTTTT.

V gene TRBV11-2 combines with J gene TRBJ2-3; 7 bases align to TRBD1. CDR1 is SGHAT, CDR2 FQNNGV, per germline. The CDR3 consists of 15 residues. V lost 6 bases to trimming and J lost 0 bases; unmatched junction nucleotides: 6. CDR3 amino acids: CASSSGQPSTDTQYF. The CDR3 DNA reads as TGTGCCAGCAGTTCGGGACAGCCTAGCACAGATACGCAGTATTTT.

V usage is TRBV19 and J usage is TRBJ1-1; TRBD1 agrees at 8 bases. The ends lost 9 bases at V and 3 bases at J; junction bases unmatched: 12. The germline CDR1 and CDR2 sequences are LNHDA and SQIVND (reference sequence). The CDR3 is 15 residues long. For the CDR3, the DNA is TGTGCCAGGTACATCGAACAGGGGGGGGACACTGAAGCTTTCTTT. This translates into CARYIEQGGDTEAFF.

CDR3 in amino acids: CASSKNPHRGGCHNEQFF. Written as DNA, the CDR3 is TGTGCCAGCAGCAAAAACCCCCATCGCGGAGGGTGCCACAATGAGCAGTTCTTC. The gene calls are TRBV21-1 and TRBJ2-1; the table's D gene call, TRBD2, was not cross checked with the DNA. TRBV21-1 is deemed a pseudogene. This CDR3 spans 18 amino acids.

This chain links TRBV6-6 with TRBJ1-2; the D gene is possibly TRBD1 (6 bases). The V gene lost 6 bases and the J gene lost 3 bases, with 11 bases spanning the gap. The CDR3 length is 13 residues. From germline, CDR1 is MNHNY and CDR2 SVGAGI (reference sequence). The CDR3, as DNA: TGTGCCAGCAGCCGTGACAGGTACTATGGCTACACCTTC. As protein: CASSRDRYYGYTF.

CDR3 amino acids: CASSYRGWADTEAFF. The CDR3 coding sequence is TGTGCCAGCAGCTACAGGGGTTGGGCAGACACTGAAGCTTTCTTT. V gene TRBV5-6 combines with J gene TRBJ1-1; 7 positions match TRBD1. Germline assignment: CDR1 SGHDT and CDR2 YYEEEE. The V segment lost 3 bases and the J segment 3 bases; nucleotides outside the gene matches: 8. This CDR3 has 15 residues. Together with reference TRBV5-6 and TRBJ1-1, the CDR3 gives the full variable domain: DAGVTQSPTHLIKTRGQQVTLRCSPKSGHDTVSWYQQALGQGPQFIFQYYEEEERQRGNFPDRFSGHQFPNYSSELNVNALLLGDSALYLCASSYRGWADTEAFFGQGTRLTVV.

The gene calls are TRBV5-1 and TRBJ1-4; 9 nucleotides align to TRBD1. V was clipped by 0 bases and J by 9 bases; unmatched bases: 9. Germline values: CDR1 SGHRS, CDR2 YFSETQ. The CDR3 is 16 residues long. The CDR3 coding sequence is TGCGCCAGCAGCTTGGTTGGGACAGGGTCTCCTCAAAAACTGTTTTTT. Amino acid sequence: CASSLVGTGSPQKLFF.

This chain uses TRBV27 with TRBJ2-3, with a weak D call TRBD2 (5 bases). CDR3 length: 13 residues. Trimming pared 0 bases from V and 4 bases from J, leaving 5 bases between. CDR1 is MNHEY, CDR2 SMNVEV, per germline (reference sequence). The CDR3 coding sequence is TGTGCCAGCAGTTTATCGCGGGCAGATACGCAGTATTTT. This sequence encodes CASSLSRADTQYF.

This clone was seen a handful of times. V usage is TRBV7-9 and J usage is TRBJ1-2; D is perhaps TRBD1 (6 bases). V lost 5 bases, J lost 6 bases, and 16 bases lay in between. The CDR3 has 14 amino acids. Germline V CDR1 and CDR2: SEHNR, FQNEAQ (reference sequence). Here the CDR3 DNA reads TGTGCCAGCAGCCCCACAGGGTGGTTTGATGGCTACACCTTC. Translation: CASSPTGWFDGYTF.

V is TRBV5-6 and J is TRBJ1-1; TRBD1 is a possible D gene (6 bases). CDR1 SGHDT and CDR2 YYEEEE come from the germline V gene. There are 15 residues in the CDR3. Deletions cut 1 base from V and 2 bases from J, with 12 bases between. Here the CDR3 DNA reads TGTGCCAGCAGCTTGAATCCAGGGGTAAACACTGAAGCTTTCTTT. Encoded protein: CASSLNPGVNTEAFF.

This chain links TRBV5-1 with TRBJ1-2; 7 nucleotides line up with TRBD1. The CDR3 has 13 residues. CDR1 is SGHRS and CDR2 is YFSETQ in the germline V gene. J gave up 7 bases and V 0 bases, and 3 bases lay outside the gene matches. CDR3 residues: CASSLETGSGYTF. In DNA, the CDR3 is TGCGCCAGCAGCTTGGAGACAGGGTCTGGCTACACCTTC.

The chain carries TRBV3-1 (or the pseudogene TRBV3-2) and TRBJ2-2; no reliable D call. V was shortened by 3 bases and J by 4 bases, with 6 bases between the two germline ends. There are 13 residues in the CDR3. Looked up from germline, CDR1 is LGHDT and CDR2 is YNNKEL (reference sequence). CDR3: CASSQYSTGELFF. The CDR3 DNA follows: TGTGCCAGCAGCCAGTACAGCACCGGGGAGCTGTTTTTT.

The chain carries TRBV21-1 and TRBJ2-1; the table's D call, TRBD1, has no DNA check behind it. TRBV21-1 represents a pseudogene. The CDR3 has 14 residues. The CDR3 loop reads CASSIGTAGDEQFF. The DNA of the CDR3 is TGTGCCAGCAGCATAGGGACAGCCGGCGATGAGCAGTTCTTC.

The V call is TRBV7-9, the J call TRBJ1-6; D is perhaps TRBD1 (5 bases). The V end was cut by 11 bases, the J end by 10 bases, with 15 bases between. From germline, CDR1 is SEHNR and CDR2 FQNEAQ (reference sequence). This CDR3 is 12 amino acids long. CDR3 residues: CAARGGDSPLHF. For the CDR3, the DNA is TGTGCCGCCCGGGGGGGGGACTCACCCCTCCACTTT.

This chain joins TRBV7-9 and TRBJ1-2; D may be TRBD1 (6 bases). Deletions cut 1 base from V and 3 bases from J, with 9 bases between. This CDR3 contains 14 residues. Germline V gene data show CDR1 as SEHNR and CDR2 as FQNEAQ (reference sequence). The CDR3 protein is CASSLEQGHYGYTF. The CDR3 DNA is TGTGCCAGCAGCTTAGAACAGGGACACTATGGCTACACCTTC.